The rows below give T cell receptor beta chains drawn from one sample of a study of shared clonotypes between healthy human individuals. TCRdb's table, derived via immunoSEQ multiplex PCR, lists solely in-frame clones and lacks some. This sample has 1 million to 1.2 million clones, with approximately 75% found just once. Sequences were obtained from memory CD4+ T cells from PBMCs. The receptors shown here come from a man younger than 30 in good health. Some clones in this sample may be carry-over from other donors' samples. Both conserved end residues are part of each CDR3. The order of the fields is clone size, V gene, J gene, D gene, CDR3 DNA, CDR3 protein. The D gene is left open where the match is weak. Some rows mark clone size as missing; the rest say once, few, many or name a class of expanded clone.

>-|TRBV21-1|TRBJ2-7|-
-
CATWGEGAAYEQYF
>once|TRBV2|TRBJ2-3|TRBD2
TGTGCCAGCAGTGACACCGGGACTAGTCGGAGCACAGATACGCAGTATTTT
CASSDTGTSRSTDTQYF
>-|TRBV7-6|TRBJ2-1|TRBD2
TGTGCCAGCAGCTTAGCGCTTCTAGCGGGAAAAAGGGGCGATGAGCAGTTCTTC
CASSLALLAGKRGDEQFF
>-|TRBV6-6|TRBJ1-5|-
TGTGCCAGCAGGGCCGGGACAACTCATAGCAATCAGCCCCAGCATTTT
CASRAGTTHSNQPQHF
>-|TRBV28|TRBJ2-3|TRBD2
TGTGCCAGCAGCCCAGCCACTAGCGGAGCGCAGTATTTT
CASSPATSGAQYF
>-|TRBV1|TRBJ2-5|-
TGCACCAGCAGCCAAGATCGAGTGGGGCGGGGGGAGACCCAGTACTTC
CTSSQDRVGRGETQYF
>-|TRBV5-1|TRBJ1-1|-
TGCGCCAGCAGCCAACAGACGAACACTGAAGCTTTCTTT
CASSQQTNTEAFF
>once|TRBV9|TRBJ2-6|-
TGTGCCAGCAGCCCATTCCAGACCTCTGGGGCCAACGTCCTGACTTTC
CASSPFQTSGANVLTF
>-|TRBV28|TRBJ1-3|TRBD1
TGTGCCAGCAGCCTACAGGGGTTTGGAAACACCATATATTTT
CASSLQGFGNTIYF
>-|TRBV6-5|TRBJ2-7|-
TGTGCCAGCACACGGGGTCCTCGGCAGTACTTC
CASTRGPRQYF
>-|TRBV7-6|TRBJ1-1|-
TGTGCCAGCAGCTTAGAGGGACACCAGAACACTGAAGCTTTCTTT
CASSLEGHQNTEAFF
>-|TRBV6-1|TRBJ1-5|-
TGTGCCAGCTCGGACTTGGGTGGCAATCAGCCCCAGCATTTT
CASSDLGGNQPQHF
>-|TRBV4-3|TRBJ2-3|-
TGCGCCAGCAGCCAAGGGGGCCATTCAGATACGCAGTATTTT
CASSQGGHSDTQYF
>once|TRBV11-2|TRBJ2-1|-
TGTGCCAGCAGTCGGGGGAGCTCCTACAATGAGCAGTTCTTC
CASSRGSSYNEQFF
>-|TRBV5-1|TRBJ2-1|TRBD2
TGCGCCAGCAGCCCCGGCGGGAGTGGTGGGAATGAGCAGTTCTTC
CASSPGGSGGNEQFF
>-|TRBV7-3|TRBJ2-1|TRBD2
TGTGCCAGCAGCCTACAAATCCCTAGCGGGAGTTTCCCCTTTGGGAATGAGCAGTTCTTC
CASSLQIPSGSFPFGNEQFF
>-|TRBV27|TRBJ1-1|-
TGTGCCAGCAGTTGGTGGGGGGACCCCACTGAAGCTTTCTTT
CASSWWGDPTEAFF
>-|TRBV19|TRBJ1-2|-
TGTGCCAGTAGTATAGAGGAGGGGGGCCCCTCCGGCTACACCTTC
CASSIEEGGPSGYTF
>-|TRBV4-3|TRBJ1-3|-
TGCGCCAGCAGCCCGGCCGACTCTGGAAACACCATATATTTT
CASSPADSGNTIYF
>-|TRBV28|TRBJ2-1|-
TGTGCCAGCAGTTTATCAGGCAGGGTGAAGTTCTTC
CASSLSGRVKFF
>-|TRBV18|TRBJ2-2|TRBD1
TGTGCCAGCTCACCGACTACAGGGGGCATCGGGGAGCTGTTTTTT
CASSPTTGGIGELFF
>-|TRBV4-1|TRBJ2-7|-
TGCGCCAGCAGCCAGCAACCGACTATCGAGCAGTACTTC
CASSQQPTIEQYF
>-|TRBV5-8|TRBJ1-2|-
TGTGCCAGCAGCCCCAAGGGGACACTGAGTGGCTACACCTTC
CASSPKGTLSGYTF
>-|TRBV18|TRBJ2-2|-
TGTGCCAGCTCACCGAGGACCGGGGAGCTGTTTTTT
CASSPRTGELFF
>-|TRBV5-1|TRBJ1-1|-
TGCGCCAGCAGTTCCCAATCGCGGGGTATCGCTTTCTTT
CASSSQSRGIAFF
>-|TRBV6-6|TRBJ2-2|-
TGTGCCAGCAGTTATAGCCTCTTACCCGGGGAGCTGTTTTTT
CASSYSLLPGELFF
>-|TRBV30|TRBJ2-7|TRBD2
TGTGCCTGGACGAGCGGGAGGTCTTACGAGCAGTACTTC
CAWTSGRSYEQYF
>-|TRBV19|TRBJ2-5|-
TGTGCCAGTAGCCTCTTTTGGGGTCAAGAGACCCAGTACTTC
CASSLFWGQETQYF
>once|TRBV6-1|TRBJ2-2|-
TGTGCCAGCAGCCCAACGTGGGGGGCCCTGGAGCTGTTTTTT
CASSPTWGALELFF
>-|TRBV18|TRBJ2-7|TRBD2
TGTGCCAGCTCACCAGGGACTAGCGGTTCCTACGAGCAGTACTTC
CASSPGTSGSYEQYF
>-|TRBV18|TRBJ2-3|-
TGTGCCAGCTCACCATATTCCATCACTAGCACAGATACGCAGTATTTT
CASSPYSITSTDTQYF
>-|TRBV30|TRBJ2-7|-
TGTGCCTGGAGTGCCTGGGGTGGGTCCTACGAGCAGTACTTC
CAWSAWGGSYEQYF
>-|TRBV5-1|TRBJ2-2|-
TGCGCCAGCAGGTCGGGGGCGGGAACCGGGGAGCTGTTTTTT
CASRSGAGTGELFF
>-|TRBV7-6|TRBJ1-1|-
TGTGCCAGCAGCTACCGGGAGGGCACTGAAGCTTTCTTT
CASSYREGTEAFF
>-|TRBV19|TRBJ1-5|-
TGTGCCAGTAGTATGAGGCTTCAGCCCCAGCATTTT
CASSMRLQPQHF
>-|TRBV7-2|TRBJ1-2|TRBD1
TGTGCCAGCAGCGCGTCGACAGGGGGCGGCTATGGCTACACCTTC
CASSASTGGGYGYTF
>-|TRBV12-5|TRBJ2-2|-
TGTGCTAGTGGTTTGGAACCCGGGGAGCTGTTTTTT
CASGLEPGELFF
>-|TRBV5-1|TRBJ2-5|-
TGCGCCAGCAGCCCAGGGACCGTAACCATACAAGAGACCCAGTACTTC
CASSPGTVTIQETQYF
>-|TRBV6-5|TRBJ1-2|-
TGTGCCAGCAGTTACGCCCCCGGGAGTGTCATAAAGGGCTACACCTTC
CASSYAPGSVIKGYTF
>-|TRBV5-1|TRBJ1-2|-
TGCGCCAGCAGCCCCGAGACAGCCCTGCTGGGGGGCTACACCTTC
CASSPETALLGGYTF
>-|TRBV6-6|TRBJ1-1|-
TGTGCCAGCAGTCCCGGGCAGGTTAACACTGAAGCTTTCTTT
CASSPGQVNTEAFF
>-|TRBV28|TRBJ1-4|-
TGTGCCAGCAGTCAACGGACGGGAGAAAAACTGTTTTTT
CASSQRTGEKLFF
>few|TRBV10-2|TRBJ1-1|-
TGCGCCAGTTCTCGGGGAGGCGGGGACACTGAAGCTTTCTTT
CASSRGGGDTEAFF
>-|TRBV5-1|TRBJ1-4|-
TGCGCCAGCAGCCCGGGCGGAGCAGGGGACTTCGAAAAACTGTTTTTT
CASSPGGAGDFEKLFF
>few|TRBV5-6|TRBJ1-2|-
TGTGCCAGCACTCTGGGGTATGGCTACACCTTC
CASTLGYGYTF
>once|TRBV5-5|TRBJ1-2|-
TGTGCCAGCAGCTTAGGTTTAGGGCAGGCCAACTATGGCTACACCTTC
CASSLGLGQANYGYTF
>-|TRBV18|TRBJ2-3|-
TGTGCCAGCTCAGGGGGAGCTTCAGATACGCAGTATTTT
CASSGGASDTQYF
>-|TRBV28|TRBJ2-7|TRBD2
TGTGCCAGCACCAGAGGTAGCGGGAGGGCCTACGAGCAGTACTTC
CASTRGSGRAYEQYF
>few|TRBV21-1|TRBJ1-1|-
TGTGCCAGCGGTGTAAAGGGTTTCGACACTGAAGCTTTCTTT
CASGVKGFDTEAFF
>-|TRBV11-2|TRBJ2-2|-
TGTGCCAGCAGCTACCATGGTGAGGGGCTGTTTTTT
CASSYHGEGLFF
>-|TRBV7-2|TRBJ2-7|-
TGTGCCAGCAGCTTAGTTGGTAGCTTCTACGAGCAGTACTTC
CASSLVGSFYEQYF
>-|TRBV9|TRBJ2-7|TRBD1
TGTGCCAGCAGCGTACAAGGGACAGGTCTCGGCGAGCAGTACTTC
CASSVQGTGLGEQYF